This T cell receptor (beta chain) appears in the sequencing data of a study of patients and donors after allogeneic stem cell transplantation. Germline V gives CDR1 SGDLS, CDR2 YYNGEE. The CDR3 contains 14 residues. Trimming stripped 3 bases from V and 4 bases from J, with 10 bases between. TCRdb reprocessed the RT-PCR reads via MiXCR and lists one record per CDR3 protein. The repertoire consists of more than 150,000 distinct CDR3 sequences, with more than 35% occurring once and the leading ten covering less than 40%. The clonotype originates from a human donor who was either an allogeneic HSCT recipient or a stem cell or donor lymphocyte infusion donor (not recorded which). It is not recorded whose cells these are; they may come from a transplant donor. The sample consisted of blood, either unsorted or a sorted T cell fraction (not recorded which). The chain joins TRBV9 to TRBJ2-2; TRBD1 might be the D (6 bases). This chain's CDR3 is CASSGQDLTGELFF. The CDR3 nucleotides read TGTGCCAGCAGCGGACAGGACCTCACCGGGGAGCTGTTTTTT.